The TCR beta chain under discussion was sequenced for a study of neurological immune-mediated disorders. Whole-study context: Relapsing-remitting patients made up about 90% of the roughly 35 multiple sclerosis patients, and secondary progressive patients made up 3. Overall study findings and caveats: None of the CDR3 amino acid sequences of expanded clones were shared across subjects, and this suggested private repertoires in all groups.

The CDR3 is made up of 15 amino acids. Germline loops: CDR1 SGDLS, CDR2 YYNGEE. Trimming removed 0 bases at V and 1 base at J, with 10 bases between. This clonotype was detected ten times or more. Its antigen is unidentified. Synthesis of cDNA was performed by 5'RACE using 10-nucleotide random UMIs. Every sequencing run gave over 200 million TCR-beta sequences, taken from 15-18 subjects. Each CDR3 protein gets one entry after TCRdb re-called the 5' RACE reads with MiXCR. The table records approximately 43,000 distinct CDR3 sequences, 2.5% of them present only once. The sequencing input was PBMCs. The genes are TRBV9 and TRBJ2-5; tentative D call: TRBD1 (5 bases). The TCR sequence derives from a man in his thirties or forties with multiple sclerosis. The CDR3 region has the DNA TGTGCCAGCAGCGTAGGTCCCCAGGGCCAAGAGACCCAGTACTTC. This gives the protein CASSVGPQGQETQYF.